The 3 T cell receptor beta chains reported below all come from one sample, sequenced in a study of regulatory T cells in long-lasting Graves disease (dated by TCRdb to the early 2020s). Reading the label with the study, this specimen's time point is: persistent/refractory GD, antithyroid drugs over 5 years with positive TRAb. For both TCR sequencing and RNA sequencing, RNA was extracted from PBMCs in TRIzol. Preparation of the library involved multiplex PCR. For sequencing, an Illumina HiSeq 4000 was employed. TCR beta libraries were built with iRepertoire HTBI primers and Arm-PCR amplification of CDR3 regions. The public reads were reanalyzed by TCRdb: fastp trimming at Q25, MiXCR alignment, in-frame beta chains only. Each CDR3 protein appears once, grouped with its most common genes and DNA. This sample lists about 470,000 distinct CDR3 sequences; 20% to 25% were detected once. Over 6% of the sample comes from the top ten.

The sample consisted of peripheral blood mononuclear cells (PBMCs), taken when the disease was refractory, from a patient treated with antithyroid drugs. Every receptor here comes from a female donor with Graves disease.

This clonotype was counted between two and nine times. This sequence joins TRBV20-1 and TRBJ2-7; TRBD2 is a possible D gene (6 bases). The CDR3 loop spans 15 amino acids. Germline V CDR1 and CDR2: DFQATT, SNEGSKA (reference sequence). Trimming took 4 bases from V and 2 from J, leaving 18 bases between them. The CDR3 region is CSATHSGGTTYEQYF. CDR3 bases: TGCAGTGCTACCCATTCCGGGGGAACGACCTACGAGCAGTACTTC.

Only a few counts were recorded for this clonotype. The V and J genes are TRBV25-1 and TRBJ1-6; no clear D. CDR1 is MGHDK, CDR2 SYGVNS, per germline. The CDR3 is made up of 14 amino acids. The V gene lost 1 base and the J gene lost 10 bases, with 11 bases spanning the gap. CDR3 sequence: CASSESRWWSPLHF. CDR3 nucleotides: TGTGCCAGCAGTGAATCTCGTTGGTGGTCACCCCTCCACTTT.

The table lists this clonotype with many counts. This sequence joins TRBV28 and TRBJ1-4; D remains unclear. The CDR3 runs 13 residues. Trimming left V 3 bases short and J 6 bases short, with 8 bases between. Germline CDR1 reads MDHEN; CDR2 reads SYDVKM. The CDR3 coding sequence is TGTGCCAGCAGTTTCCCAGGATATGAAAAACTGTTTTTT. It specifies CASSFPGYEKLFF.